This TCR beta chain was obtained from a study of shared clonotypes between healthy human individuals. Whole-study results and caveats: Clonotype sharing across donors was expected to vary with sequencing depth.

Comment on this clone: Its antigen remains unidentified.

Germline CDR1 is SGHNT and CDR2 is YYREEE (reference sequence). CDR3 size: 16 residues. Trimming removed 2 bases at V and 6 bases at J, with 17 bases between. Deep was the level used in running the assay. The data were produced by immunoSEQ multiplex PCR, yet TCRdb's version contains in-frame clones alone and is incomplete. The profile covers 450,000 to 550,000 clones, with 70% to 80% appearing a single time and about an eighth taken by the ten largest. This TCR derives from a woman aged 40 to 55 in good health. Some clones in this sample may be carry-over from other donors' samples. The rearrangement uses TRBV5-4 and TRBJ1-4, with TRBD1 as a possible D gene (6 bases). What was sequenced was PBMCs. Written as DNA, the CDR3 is TGTGCCAGCAGCTTCTCAGGGACATCCTCGGATGAAAAACTGTTTTTT. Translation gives CASSFSGTSSDEKLFF.